The 2 T cell receptor beta chains listed next were all sequenced from one sample in a study of T-cell reconstitution after alpha-beta-depleted transplantation in children. Construction of the TCRbeta library involved unique molecular identifiers. MiXCR, run by TCRdb on the PCR reads, gives a single entry per CDR3 protein. The sample includes approximately 250,000 distinct CDR3 sequences, under 30% of them seen just once. The starting material was PBMCs, obtained before TCRalphabeta/CD19-depleted stem cell transplant. Receptors originate from a girl aged 2-15 years with Fanconi anemia, due to receive a stem cell transplant.

This clonotype was found many times. This chain's CDR3 is CSVRTSGSLVTDTQYF. CDR3 sequence (DNA): TGCAGCGTTCGGACTAGCGGGAGTCTTGTTACAGATACGCAGTATTTT. The rearrangement links TRBV29-1 to TRBJ2-3; 13 bases line up with TRBD2. V shed 5 bases, J shed 3 bases, and the junction held 8 bases outside the gene matches. Looked up from germline, CDR1 is SQVTM and CDR2 is ANQGSEA. The CDR3 is 16 amino acids.

This clonotype has a count of ten or more. This chain uses TRBV6-5 with TRBJ1-2; tentatively, D is TRBD1 (5 bases). Trimming left V 7 bases short and J 4 bases short, with 16 bases between. Per germline, CDR1 MNHEY and CDR2 SVGAGI. The CDR3 extends over 14 amino acids. CDR3 coding DNA: TGTGCCAGCACTCCGACATCCAGGGCCTATGGCTACACCTTC. Its translation: CASTPTSRAYGYTF.